Listed here are 22 T cell receptor beta chains from one sample, sequenced in a study of regulatory T cells in long-lasting Graves disease. The time point denotes: persistent/refractory GD, antithyroid drugs over 5 years with positive TRAb. With RNA extracted from PBMCs as input, the TCR library was made. TCR beta libraries were built with iRepertoire HTBI primers and Arm-PCR of CDR3 regions. Each CDR3 protein gets one entry after TCRdb re-called the multiplex PCR reads with MiXCR. The table lists more than 650,000 distinct CDR3 sequences, around 32% of them singletons. The sample here was peripheral blood mononuclear cells (PBMCs), taken when the disease was refractory, from a patient treated with antithyroid drugs. These receptors were collected from a female donor with Graves disease.

This sequence joins TRBV2 and TRBJ2-1, with 12 bases aligning to TRBD2. The CDR3 extends over 15 amino acids. With 4 bases clipped from V and 6 bases from J, the junction kept 4 bases outside the gene matches. Germline V gene lookup returns CDR1 SNHLY and CDR2 FYNNEI. CDR3 coding DNA: TGTGCCAGCAGTGGACTAGCGGGAGTGACCAATGAGCAGTTCTTC. It encodes CASSGLAGVTNEQFF.

This rearrangement joins TRBV6-1 to TRBJ2-7, with D maybe TRBD1 (5 bases). Germline lookup yields CDR1 MNHNS and CDR2 SASEGT. The ends were cut back, 6 bases at V and 7 bases at J, with 28 bases in the middle. The CDR3 contains 17 residues. As DNA, the CDR3 is TGTGCCAGCAGCCTGACCTGGGGCAGCCAGTTTTTCGGGGAGCAGTACTTC. The encoded protein is CASSLTWGSQFFGEQYF.

Of note for this clonotype: Compared with germline, one end of the junction differs, possibly owing to a read error. The chain is built from TRBV6-1 and TRBJ1-1; D uncertain. CDR1 and CDR2 (germline): MNHNS, SASEGT. The CDR3 consists of 12 residues. The CDR3 protein is CASSEAQKYMGF. DNA of the CDR3: TGTGCCAGCAGTGAAGCGCAGAAGTACATGGGCTTT.

J is TRBJ2-7 and V is TRBV9, with 7 bases aligning to TRBD1. The germline V gene has CDR1 SGDLS and CDR2 YYNGEE. The CDR3 has 16 residues. Trimming took 4 bases from V and 3 from J; bases not matched to a gene: 13. CDR3 sequence (DNA): TGTGCCAGCAGCCCAACAGGGGTCTACCCTATCTACGAGCAGTACTTC. Its translation is CASSPTGVYPIYEQYF.

This clonotype showed up just a few times. This chain connects TRBV30 to TRBJ1-2; D might be TRBD1 (5 bases). This CDR3 has 14 amino acids. CDR1 is GTSNPN, CDR2 SVGIG, per germline (reference sequence). Trimming cost V 3 bases and J 4 bases, with 15 bases left between them. DNA of the CDR3: TGTGCCTGGAGGGCGGAGGGGAGGATCTATGGCTACACCTTC. It specifies CAWRAEGRIYGYTF.

This clonotype was seen at least ten times. The chain has TRBV11-2 and TRBJ1-1; tentative D call: TRBD1 (6 bases). V was cut by 1 base and J by 4 bases, with 10 bases left in between. The V gene's germline CDR1 is SGHAT and CDR2 FQNNGV. This CDR3 has 14 residues. The CDR3 DNA sequence: TGTGCCAGCAGCTTAGCCCTACAGGGCACTGAAGCTTTCTTT. Translated, it gives CASSLALQGTEAFF.

V is TRBV29-1 and J is TRBJ1-1, with a tentative D call TRBD1 (5 bases). Germline assignment: CDR1 SQVTM and CDR2 ANQGSEA. CDR3 length: 13 amino acids. The CDR3, as DNA: TGCAGTGTCTTAAAGGCGGGGGGCACTGAAGCTTTCTTT. Translation: CSVLKAGGTEAFF.

The rearrangement joins TRBV5-5 to TRBJ2-5, with 12 bases aligning to TRBD2. CDR3 length equals 17 residues. Germline loops: CDR1 SGHKS, CDR2 YYEKEE (reference sequence). The V gene end was trimmed by 0 bases and the J gene end by 0 bases; junction bases not matched to a gene: 3. The CDR3 DNA sequence: TGTGCCAGCAGCTTGGCACTAGCGGGAGGCCACCAAGAGACCCAGTACTTC. Protein sequence: CASSLALAGGHQETQYF.

This clonotype was counted between two and nine times. The J gene is TRBJ1-1, the V gene TRBV6-1; D is unresolved. This CDR3 region has 14 residues. CDR1 is MNHNS and CDR2 is SASEGT in the germline V gene. Trimming shortened V by 5 bases and J by 1 base, and 11 bases separated the two germline ends. The CDR3 DNA reads as TGTGCCAGCAGTCCAGGTGGGTGGAACACTGAAGCTTTCTTT. It encodes CASSPGGWNTEAFF.

This CDR3 is CASSLARSYQETQYF. The CDR3 region has the DNA TGCGCCAGCAGCTTGGCCAGGTCGTACCAAGAGACCCAGTACTTC. The chain uses TRBV5-1 and TRBJ2-5; D is unresolved. The CDR3 is 15 residues long. V was cut by 0 bases and J by 0 bases, with 9 bases left in between. Germline V CDR1 and CDR2: SGHRS, YFSETQ.

This clonotype was found many times. The chain recombines TRBV24-1 with TRBJ1-1, with a weak D call TRBD1 (6 bases). The V gene's germline CDR1 is KGHDR and CDR2 SFDVKD. Trimming removed 2 bases at V and 2 bases at J, with 8 bases between. The CDR3 runs 14 residues. This chain's CDR3 is CATSDWGPNTEAFF. The CDR3 nucleotides read TGTGCCACCAGTGATTGGGGGCCCAACACTGAAGCTTTCTTT.

V and J are TRBV6-1 and TRBJ1-1; tentatively, D is TRBD1 (5 bases). V lost 2 bases and J lost 1, with 11 bases in between. Germline CDR1 is MNHNS and CDR2 is SASEGT. The CDR3 has 15 amino acids. The CDR3 reads CASSESTGSNTEAFF. The CDR3 DNA reads as TGTGCCAGCAGTGAAAGTACAGGATCGAACACTGAAGCTTTCTTT.

Of note for this clonotype: An end of the junction differs from the germline gene, which may be a read error. The gene calls are TRBV28 and TRBJ1-2; possibly TRBD1 for D (6 bases). The CDR3 is 16 residues long. Germline V lookup: CDR1 MDHEN, CDR2 SYDVKM. The CDR3 bases are TGTGCCGGCAGTCCAACCCTCACAGGGTCATGGGATGGCTACACCTTC. Its translation: CAGSPTLTGSWDGYTF.

This clonotype was observed many times. CDR3 sequence (DNA): TGTGCCAGCAGCGGTCCCGGGTCATCGGCCTACACCTTC. Encoded protein: CASSGPGSSAYTF. The J gene is TRBJ1-2, the V gene TRBV12-3 or TRBV12-4; no firm D call. This CDR3 region has 13 residues. Trimming stripped 6 bases from V and 10 bases from J, with 18 bases between.

This clonotype was observed a few times. The chain has TRBV12-3 or TRBV12-4 and TRBJ2-2, with 9 bases lining up with TRBD2. Unmatched junction bases numbered 6, after V lost 4 bases and J lost 6 bases. CDR3 length: 15 residues. CDR3 residues: CASSSGTSIPGELFF. The CDR3 nucleotides are TGTGCCAGCAGTTCCGGGACTAGCATTCCCGGGGAGCTGTTTTTT.

This clonotype was observed at least ten times. The chain couples TRBV28 to TRBJ1-1, with D hard to call. The CDR3 runs 11 residues. The germline gives CDR1 MDHEN, CDR2 SYDVKM. Trimming took off 6 bases at V and 3 bases at J, with 5 bases between the two ends. The CDR3 coding sequence is TGTGCCAGCAGATCATACACTGAAGCTTTCTTT. Translating gives CASRSYTEAFF.

The V gene is TRBV12-3 or TRBV12-4, the J gene TRBJ2-7, with D uncertain. This CDR3 is 13 amino acids long. Trimming cost V 5 bases and J 2 bases, with 10 bases left between them. CDR3 coding DNA: TGTGCCAGCAGTACTACAGCCACCTACGAGCAGTACTTC. This sequence encodes CASSTTATYEQYF.

This clonotype appeared many times. The chain links TRBV28 to TRBJ1-2, with D unresolved. Between the trimmed V and J ends, which lost 7 bases and 3 bases, there was a span of 9 bases. The CDR3 runs 12 residues. CDR1 and CDR2 (germline): MDHEN, SYDVKM. The CDR3 DNA reads TGTGCCAGCACCAACCCCCACTATGGCTACACCTTC. Protein sequence: CASTNPHYGYTF.

The chain combines TRBV11-3 with TRBJ1-3; D ambiguous. With 7 bases removed from V and 0 bases from J, the gap between germline ends came to 4 bases. The germline CDR1 and CDR2 sequences are SGHNT and YENEEA. CDR3 length equals 12 residues. CDR3 in amino acids: CASKGSGNTIYF. CDR3 sequence (DNA): TGTGCCAGCAAGGGCTCTGGAAACACCATATATTTT.

The J gene is TRBJ1-5, the V gene TRBV6-5; D possibly corresponds to TRBD1 (6 bases). V lost 4 bases to trimming and J lost 4 bases, with 14 bases between them. Germline lookup yields CDR1 MNHEY and CDR2 SVGAGI. The CDR3 totals 15 residues. This chain's CDR3 is CASSSRQVANQPQHF. Here the CDR3 DNA reads TGTGCCAGCAGTTCCCGACAGGTGGCTAATCAGCCCCAGCATTTT.

The J gene is TRBJ1-1, the V gene TRBV6-5; D is ambiguous. The V and J ends lost 2 bases and 7 bases respectively, with 14 bases between them. The CDR3 extends over 14 amino acids. Germline V lookup: CDR1 MNHEY, CDR2 SVGAGI. CDR3: CASSYGGWSLEAFF. The CDR3 DNA reads as TGTGCCAGCAGTTACGGAGGATGGTCTCTTGAAGCTTTCTTT.

This rearrangement joins TRBV5-1 to TRBJ2-2, with D unresolved. This CDR3 has 14 residues. Trimming removed 3 bases at V and 5 bases at J, with 11 bases between. Looked up from germline, CDR1 is SGHRS and CDR2 is YFSETQ. The CDR3 nucleotides are TGCGCCAGCAGCTCCACTACTTTGACCGGGGAGCTGTTTTTT. This codes for CASSSTTLTGELFF.